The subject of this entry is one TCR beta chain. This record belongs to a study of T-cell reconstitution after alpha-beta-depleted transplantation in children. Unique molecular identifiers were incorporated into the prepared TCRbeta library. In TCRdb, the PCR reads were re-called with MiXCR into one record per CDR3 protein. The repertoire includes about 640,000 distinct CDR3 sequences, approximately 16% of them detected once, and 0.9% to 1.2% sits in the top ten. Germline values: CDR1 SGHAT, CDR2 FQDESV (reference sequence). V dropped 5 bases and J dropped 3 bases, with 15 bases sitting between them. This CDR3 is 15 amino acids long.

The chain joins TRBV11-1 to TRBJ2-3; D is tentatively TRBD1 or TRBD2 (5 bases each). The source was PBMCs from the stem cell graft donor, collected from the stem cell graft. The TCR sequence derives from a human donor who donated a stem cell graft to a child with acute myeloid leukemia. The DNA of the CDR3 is TGTGCCAGCAGCCCACCCAGGGAGAAGACAGATACGCAGTATTTT. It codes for CASSPPREKTDTQYF.